This entry lists 5 T cell receptor beta chains sequenced from one sample in a study of blood T cell repertoires in COVID-19. The data were produced by immunoSEQ multiplex PCR, yet TCRdb's version contains in-frame clones alone and is incomplete. Altogether 150,000 to 200,000 clones are present, about 85% being singletons, with the ten largest covering 2.5% to 3.5%. Sequencing input: peripheral blood. These receptors came from a young woman with active or convalescent COVID-19.

J is TRBJ2-1 and V is TRBV27; 7 nucleotides line up with TRBD2. The CDR3 totals 14 residues. The germline V gene has CDR1 MNHEY and CDR2 SMNVEV (reference sequence). V dropped 2 bases and J dropped 6; count of bases not matched to a gene: 4. The DNA of the CDR3 is TGTGCCAGCAGTTTACTAGCGGCCGCCAATGAGCAGTTCTTC. It specifies CASSLLAAANEQFF.

This clone was seen a single time. V gene TRBV14 combines with J gene TRBJ2-7; 8 nucleotides agree with TRBD1. Germline V gene data show CDR1 as SGHDN and CDR2 as FVKESK. There are 14 residues in the CDR3. The J segment lost 4 bases and the V segment lost 3 bases, leaving 5 bases of the junction unmatched. CDR3 sequence: CASSHLTGVYEQYF. For the CDR3, the DNA is TGTGCCAGCAGCCACCTGACAGGGGTATACGAGCAGTACTTC.

This chain connects TRBV19 to TRBJ1-2; 7 nucleotides match TRBD1. The CDR3 is 14 residues long. After removal of 5 bases from V and 0 bases from J, the junction contained 3 bases not matched to a gene. CDR1 and CDR2 from the germline V gene are LNHDA and SQIVND (reference sequence). Written as DNA, the CDR3 is TGTGCCAGTAGTCGGACAGGAGCTAACTATGGCTACACCTTC. As protein: CASSRTGANYGYTF. The whole variable domain, filled in from reference TRBV19 and TRBJ1-2, reads DGGITQSPKYLFRKEGQNVTLSCEQNLNHDAMYWYRQDPGQGLRLIYYSQIVNDFQKGDIAEGYSVSREKKESFPLTVTSAQKNPTAFYLCASSRTGANYGYTFGSGTRLTVV.

The chain is built from TRBV2 and TRBJ1-1, with D perhaps matching TRBD1 (6 bases). Trimming shortened V by 3 bases and J by 3 bases, and 11 bases separated the two germline ends. Per germline, CDR1 SNHLY and CDR2 FYNNEI. The CDR3 spans 14 residues. CDR3 protein: CASSEGAAYTEAFF. CDR3 nucleotides: TGTGCCAGCAGTGAGGGGGCTGCGTACACTGAAGCTTTCTTT.

This clone was recorded only once. The gene calls are TRBV19 and TRBJ1-5; D not resolved. This CDR3 region has 13 residues. Germline CDR1 is LNHDA and CDR2 is SQIVND (reference sequence). V gave up 6 bases and J gave up 0 bases, with 6 bases separating them. The CDR3 DNA is TGTGCCAGTAGGACTAGTAGCAATCAGCCCCAGCATTTT. Its protein product is CASRTSSNQPQHF.